This T cell receptor (beta chain) was found in a study of T cell responses to AZD1222 COVID-19 vaccine. General observations from the study: It should be noted that donors were predominantly white British and more often female, and clonal diversity was possibly underestimated. The number of AZD1222 recipients seropositive at baseline was only 6 or 7.

As concerns this clone: Its antigen is unidentified.

V was cut by 6 bases and J by 0 bases, with 7 bases left in between. This CDR3 comprises 13 residues. Germline CDR1 and CDR2: LNHDA and SQIVND (reference sequence). This table comes from immunoSEQ multiplex PCR, and its TCRdb copy is limited to in-frame clones, with some not included. The sample consists of some 150,000 clones, about 90% of them appearing once. The source was peripheral blood, collected on day 0 of AZD1222 vaccination. The TCR comes from an adult in good health. J is TRBJ2-3 and V is TRBV19; D call uncertain. The CDR3: CASRPTSTDTQYF. CDR3 nucleotides: TGTGCCAGTAGGCCTACTAGCACAGATACGCAGTATTTT. Drawing the rest from reference TRBV19 and TRBJ2-3, the complete variable domain is DGGITQSPKYLFRKEGQNVTLSCEQNLNHDAMYWYRQDPGQGLRLIYYSQIVNDFQKGDIAEGYSVSREKKESFPLTVTSAQKNPTAFYLCASRPTSTDTQYFGPGTRLTVL.